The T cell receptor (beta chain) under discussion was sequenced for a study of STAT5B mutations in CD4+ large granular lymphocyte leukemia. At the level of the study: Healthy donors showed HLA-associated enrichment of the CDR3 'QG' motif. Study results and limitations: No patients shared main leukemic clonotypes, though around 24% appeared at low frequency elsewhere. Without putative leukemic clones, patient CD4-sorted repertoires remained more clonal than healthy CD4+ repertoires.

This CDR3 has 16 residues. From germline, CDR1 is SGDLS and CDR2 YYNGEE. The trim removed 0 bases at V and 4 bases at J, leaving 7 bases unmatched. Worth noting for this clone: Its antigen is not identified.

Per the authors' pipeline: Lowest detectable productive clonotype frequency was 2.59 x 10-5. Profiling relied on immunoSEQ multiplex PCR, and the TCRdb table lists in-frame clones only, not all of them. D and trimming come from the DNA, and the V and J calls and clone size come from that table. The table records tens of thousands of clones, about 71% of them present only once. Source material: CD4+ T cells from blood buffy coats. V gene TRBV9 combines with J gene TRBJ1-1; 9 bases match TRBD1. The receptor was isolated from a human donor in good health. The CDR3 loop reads CASSVGWGQGTTEAFF. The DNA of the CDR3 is TGTGCCAGCAGCGTAGGGTGGGGACAGGGTACCACTGAAGCTTTCTTT.